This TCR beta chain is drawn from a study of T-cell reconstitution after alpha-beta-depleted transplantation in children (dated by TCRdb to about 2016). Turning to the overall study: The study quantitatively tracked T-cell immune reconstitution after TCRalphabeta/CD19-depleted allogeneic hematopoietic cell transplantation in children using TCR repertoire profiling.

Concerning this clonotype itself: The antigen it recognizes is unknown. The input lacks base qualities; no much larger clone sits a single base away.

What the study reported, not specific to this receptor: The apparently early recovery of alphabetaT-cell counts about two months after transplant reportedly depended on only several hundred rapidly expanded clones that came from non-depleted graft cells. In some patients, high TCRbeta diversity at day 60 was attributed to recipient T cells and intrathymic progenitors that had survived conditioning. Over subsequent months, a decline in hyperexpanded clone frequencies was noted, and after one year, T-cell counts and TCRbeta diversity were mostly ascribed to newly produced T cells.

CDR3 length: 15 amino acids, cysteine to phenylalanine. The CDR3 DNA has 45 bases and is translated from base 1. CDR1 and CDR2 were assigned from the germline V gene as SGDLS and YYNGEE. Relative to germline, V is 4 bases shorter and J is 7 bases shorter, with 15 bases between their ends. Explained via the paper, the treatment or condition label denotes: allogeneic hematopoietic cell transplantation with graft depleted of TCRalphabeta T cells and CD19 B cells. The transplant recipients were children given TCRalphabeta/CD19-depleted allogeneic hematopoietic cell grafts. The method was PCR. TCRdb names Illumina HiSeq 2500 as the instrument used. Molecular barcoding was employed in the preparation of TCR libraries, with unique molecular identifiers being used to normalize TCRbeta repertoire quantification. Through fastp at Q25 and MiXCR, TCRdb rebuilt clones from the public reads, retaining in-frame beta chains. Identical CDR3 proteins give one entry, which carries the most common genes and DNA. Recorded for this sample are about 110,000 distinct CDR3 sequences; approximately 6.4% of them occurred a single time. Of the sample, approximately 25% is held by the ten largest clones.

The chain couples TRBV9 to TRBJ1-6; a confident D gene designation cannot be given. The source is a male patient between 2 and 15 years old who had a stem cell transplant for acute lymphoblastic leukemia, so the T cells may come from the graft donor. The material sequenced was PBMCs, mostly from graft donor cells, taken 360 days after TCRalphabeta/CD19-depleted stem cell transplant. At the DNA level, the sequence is TGTGCCAGCAGCTCCTCCGGGTCGGTGAATTCACCCCTCCACTTT. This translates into CASSSSGSVNSPLHF.